This T cell receptor beta chain was documented in a study of shared clonotypes between healthy human individuals. V lost 3 bases to trimming and J lost 6 bases, with 18 bases between them. The germline V gene has CDR1 SNHLY and CDR2 FYNNEI. This CDR3 comprises 15 residues. Produced via immunoSEQ multiplex PCR; TCRdb's table is partial and in-frame only. The sample consists of about 1 million clones, roughly 70% of them appearing once. The sequence was obtained from a man younger than 35 in good health. The rearrangement uses TRBV2 and TRBJ2-7; D may be TRBD2 (6 bases). The source material was memory CD4+ T cells sorted from blood. Subset described: CD45RA-negative fraction. This chain's CDR3 is CASSDTGRGPSEQYF. DNA for the CDR3: TGTGCCAGCAGTGATACCGGGAGAGGGCCCAGCGAGCAGTACTTC.